The TCR beta chain under discussion was sequenced for a study of cytomegalovirus exposure and HLA in healthy donors. Whole-study context: Out of about 190 million T cells, an earlier analysis found roughly 110 million unique TCR beta sequences in total. Overall study results and limits: Analyzed later, association rates of TCRs varied across HLA loci, with DRB1 most and HLA-C fewest. Looking again later, the authors saw that most CMV-associated TCR beta chains seemed HLA-restricted.

The CDR3 covers 15 residues. Unmatched junction bases numbered 3, after V lost 5 bases and J lost 3 bases. CDR1 and CDR2 from the germline V gene are WNHNN and SYGVQD (reference sequence). This PCR relied on a set of 60 Vbeta primers and 13 Jbeta primers. Repertoires were generated with immunoSEQ multiplex PCR, while TCRdb's copy carries only in-frame clones and drops some. Of under 200,000 clones in the sample, over 70% are singletons; the top ten hold roughly 5%. A note on this clone: What it binds is not known.

Sample: PBMCs. The chain links TRBV10-1 to TRBJ2-2; 10 bases fit TRBD2. This TCR derives from a man aged 35 to 55 in good health and CMV-seronegative. CDR3 protein: CASSLLAGYTGELFF. CDR3 in DNA: TGCGCCAGCAGTTTACTAGCGGGATACACCGGGGAGCTGTTTTTT.